This T cell receptor (beta chain) stems from a study of cytomegalovirus exposure and HLA in healthy donors. Each donor's status was that of a healthy bone marrow donor. Use of 60 Vbeta and 13 Jbeta primers characterized the PCR. Only in-frame clones appear in the TCRdb table, and some are missing; sequencing was by immunoSEQ multiplex PCR. The repertoire holds about 140,000 clones, with 72% as singletons. CDR1 and CDR2 from the germline V gene are SGHTA and FQGNSA. Deletions cut 2 bases from V and 10 bases from J, with 9 bases between. The CDR3 runs to 12 residues. The receptor comes from a man between 40 and 49 years old in good health and CMV-seronegative. The gene calls are TRBV7-2 and TRBJ2-1, with D hard to call. The sequenced sample was PBMCs. The CDR3 protein is CASSLLSAEQFF. In nucleotides, the CDR3 is TGTGCCAGCAGCTTACTCAGCGCCGAGCAGTTCTTC.